Here is one T cell receptor beta chain with its context. This receptor's antigen is unknown. Base-call qualities are not available, and no considerably larger clone is one nucleotide away. The data belong to a study of blood T cells in healthy people across ages (dated by TCRdb to 2015 to 2017). Regarding the complete study: In model experiments, template switching captured roughly one uniquely barcoded TCR beta cDNA molecule for every two T cells. To track age-related changes in TCR beta repertoire diversity, the study relied on deep sequencing normalized with unique cDNA molecular identifiers. Four age groups were formed from the donors: young (average roughly 15 years), middle-aged (around 37), aged (approximately 60) and long-lived (82). To avoid experimental bias, donors of different ages were spread randomly across the sequencing lanes. The study analyzed two additional independent replicas of 1 million unique cDNA reads from the same blood draw for two donors, one aged 18 to 29 and one aged 80 or older.

Library preparation was by 5' RACE. This sample was sequenced with an Illumina HiSeq 2500. A second roughly 7 to 11 cycle PCR used a sample-barcoded 5' primer and a J-beta primer mix. A unique molecular identifier was introduced onto each TCR beta cDNA molecule by a template-switch 5' adaptor carrying 12 random nucleotides. Each sample yielded at least 2.5 million CDR3-containing paired-end reads. The Mint cDNA synthesis kit, primed by a TRBC-specific oligonucleotide, was used to synthesize first-strand cDNA from all RNA. Following uracil-DNA glycosylase treatment, a first 18-cycle PCR with universal primers M1SS and BC2_uni_R was performed on all cDNA. Per the authors' processing: For normalization, 1 million high-quality reads were randomly selected from each sample, with every read carrying a distinct molecular identifier. Reads sharing molecular identifiers were discarded rather than binned into consensus sequences. CDR3 identification, clonotype clustering and error correction used MiTCR with a Q25 quality threshold and the strictest error-elimination algorithm. A nonparametric unseen species model using Euler transformation provided a lower-bound estimate of total TCR beta diversity. TCRdb reprocessing: public reads trimmed at Q25 with fastp, clones called with MiXCR, in-frame beta chains kept. When rows share a CDR3 protein, they turn into one entry using the most common DNA and genes. The V and J calls and clone size come from TCRdb's table, not from the authors' own analysis. For this sample the table gives about 1,500,000 distinct CDR3 sequences, of which 28% were detected only once. About 8% of the sample rests with the top ten.

The donors were some 39 Caucasian individuals from Russia, aged 6 to 90 years, who were systemically healthy. Approximately 9.3 milliliters of peripheral blood were drawn from each donor into EDTA-treated Vacutainer tubes. Ficoll-Paque density-gradient centrifugation was used to isolate PBMCs, with at least 6.5 million per sample. Total RNA, at least 6 micrograms per sample, was extracted from PBMCs with Trizol reagent. The percentages of naive CD45RAhigh/CD27high T cells were determined by flow cytometry on a PBMC aliquot from every donor. The paper's findings and limits, for the study overall: Since profiling was done on bulk unsorted PBMCs, naive and antigen-experienced compartments could not be conclusively compared. As age increased, observed TCR beta diversity per million T cells dropped in a roughly linear way, and a significant reduction was already evident by age 40. Total diversity estimates from one million sequenced T cells were considered lower bounds and underestimates. Because the CMV infection status of the donors was unknown, age-related changes in expanded clonotypes may potentially have been confounded. Observed TCR beta diversity correlated strongly with the percentage of naive T cells measured by flow cytometry. Compared with the aged group, the long-lived group had more naive CD4+ T cells, fewer expanded clones and increased TCR diversity, a pattern suggesting age selection.

The germline V end is reduced by 4 bases and the J end by 4 bases; junction bases left unmatched: 6. The germline V gene sets CDR1 to LGHNT and CDR2 to FRNRAP. Inclusive of the bounding cysteine and phenylalanine, the CDR3 is 14 residues long. Only the CDR3 DNA stays, 42 bases, in frame from base 1. Sequencing used blood. The receptor's source is a young woman in good health. The rearrangement combines TRBV12-5 with TRBJ2-7; 8 bases in the junction line up with TRBD1. The CDR3 sequence is CASGSGTGIYEQYF. The sequenced DNA: TGTGCTAGTGGTTCCGGGACAGGTATATACGAGCAGTACTTC.